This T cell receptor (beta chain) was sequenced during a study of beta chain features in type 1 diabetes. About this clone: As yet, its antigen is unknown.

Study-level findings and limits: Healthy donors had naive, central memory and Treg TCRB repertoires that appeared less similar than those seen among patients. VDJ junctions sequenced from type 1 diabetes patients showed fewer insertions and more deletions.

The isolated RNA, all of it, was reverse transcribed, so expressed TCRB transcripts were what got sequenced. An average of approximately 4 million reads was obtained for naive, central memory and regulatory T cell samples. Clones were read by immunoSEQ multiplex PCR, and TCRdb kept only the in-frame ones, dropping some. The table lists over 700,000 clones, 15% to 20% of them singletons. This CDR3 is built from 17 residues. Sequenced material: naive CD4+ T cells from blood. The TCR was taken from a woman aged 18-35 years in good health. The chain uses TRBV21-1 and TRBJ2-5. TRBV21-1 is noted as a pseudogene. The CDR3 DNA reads TGTGCCAGCAGCAAAGGGTTTTTCGGTTGGCAGAAGGAGACCCAGTACTTC. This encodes CASSKGFFGWQKETQYF.